What follows describes a single T cell receptor (beta chain). In the original processing: Reference gene primer amplification gave nucleated cell count estimates. Clones were read by immunoSEQ multiplex PCR, and TCRdb kept only the in-frame ones, dropping some. V and J calls and clone size come straight from that table; D and trimming were deduced from the DNA. Among some 300,000 clones, about nine tenths were seen once, and the ten largest hold about 2%. This sample was included in a study of blood T cell repertoires in COVID-19. Germline loops: CDR1 DFQATT, CDR2 SNEGSKA (reference sequence). Trimming stripped 7 bases from V and 5 bases from J, with 9 bases between. This CDR3 has 11 amino acids.

Specimen: peripheral blood. V is TRBV20-1 and J is TRBJ2-1, with a possible D match to TRBD1 (6 bases). The TCR originated in a man between 18 and 29 years old with active or convalescent COVID-19. The CDR3 bases are TGCAGTGGGGACAACCACAATGAGCAGTTCTTC. Its translation is CSGDNHNEQFF.